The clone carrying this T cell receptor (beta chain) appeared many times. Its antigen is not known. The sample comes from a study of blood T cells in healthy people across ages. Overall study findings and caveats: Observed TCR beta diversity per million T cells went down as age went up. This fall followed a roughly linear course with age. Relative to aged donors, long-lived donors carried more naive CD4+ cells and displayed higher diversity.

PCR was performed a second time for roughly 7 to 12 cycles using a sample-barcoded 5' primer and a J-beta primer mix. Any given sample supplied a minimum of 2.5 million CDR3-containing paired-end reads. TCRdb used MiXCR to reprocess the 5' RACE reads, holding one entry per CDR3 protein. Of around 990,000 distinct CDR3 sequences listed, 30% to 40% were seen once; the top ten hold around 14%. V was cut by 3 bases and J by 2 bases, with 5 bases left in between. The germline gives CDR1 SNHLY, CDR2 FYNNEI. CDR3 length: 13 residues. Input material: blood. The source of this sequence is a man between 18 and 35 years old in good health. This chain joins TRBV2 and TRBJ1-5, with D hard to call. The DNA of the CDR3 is TGTGCCAGCAGTGACAGACGCAATCAGCCCCAGCATTTT. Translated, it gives CASSDRRNQPQHF.